The 5 T cell receptor beta chains given below trace back to one sample, sequenced in a study of regulatory T cells in long-lasting Graves disease. In building TCR beta libraries, iRepertoire HTBI primers were used together with Arm-PCR of CDR3 regions. MiXCR, run by TCRdb on the multiplex PCR reads, gives a single entry per CDR3 protein. The table has around 470,000 distinct CDR3 sequences, about 14% seen once; the top ten hold around a sixth. Time point here: newly diagnosed GD, antithyroid drugs for less than 3 months. Construction of the TCR library relied on RNA isolated from PBMCs. These same records also appear under a second study, on T cells in Graves' hyperthyroidism and ophthalmopathy.

Sequenced here: peripheral blood mononuclear cells (PBMCs), sampled at new diagnosis, from a patient treated with antithyroid drugs. Receptor source: a woman in her fifties or sixties with Graves disease.

This clonotype came up a few times. The chain combines TRBV20-1 with TRBJ1-6; the match to TRBD1 covers 12 bases. V trimming: 3 bases; J trimming: 9 bases; junction bases outside the gene matches: 18. The germline V gene has CDR1 DFQATT and CDR2 SNEGSKA (reference sequence). CDR3 size: 19 residues. CDR3 sequence: CSARDRDRGPFSTSSPLHF. The CDR3 DNA reads as TGCAGTGCTAGGGACCGGGACAGGGGGCCGTTTAGTACGAGTTCACCCCTCCACTTT.

The chain's CDR3 is CASSPTGAVAQETQYF. The CDR3, as DNA: TGCGCCAGCAGCCCTACAGGGGCCGTAGCGCAAGAGACCCAGTACTTC. This chain joins TRBV5-1 and TRBJ2-5; 7 bases match TRBD1. This CDR3 comprises 16 residues. J gave up 2 bases and V 4 bases, and 11 bases lay outside the gene matches. CDR1 and CDR2 from the germline V gene are SGHRS and YFSETQ.

About this clonotype itself: A read error may explain this, as a much larger clone is one base away. J is TRBJ1-2 and V is TRBV7-8; TRBD1 agrees at 9 bases. CDR1 is SGHVS and CDR2 is FQNEAQ in the germline V gene. The CDR3 consists of 15 residues. CDR3 amino acids: CASSLYTGGEYGHTF. The CDR3 nucleotides read TGTGCCAGCAGCTTATATACAGGGGGCGAATATGGCCACACCTTC.

Concerning this clonotype: One end of the junction does not line up with germline, which may come from a read error. The rearrangement uses TRBV5-1 and TRBJ1-2, with 7 positions matching TRBD1. Per the germline V gene, CDR1 is SGHRS and CDR2 is YFSETQ. The CDR3 length is 14 residues. CDR3 sequence (DNA): TGTGCCAGCAGCTTGCACCGGGACAGCTATGGCTACACCTTC. Residues: CASSLHRDSYGYTF.

The rearrangement links TRBV27 to TRBJ2-1; D perhaps matches TRBD1 (9 bases). Germline V lookup: CDR1 MNHEY, CDR2 SMNVEV (reference sequence). With 5 bases removed from V and 15 bases from J, the gap between germline ends came to 26 bases. The CDR3 extends over 15 amino acids. The DNA for the CDR3 is TGTGCCAGCAGTCCACAGGGGGCTCGGGAGGGCCGGGGGTTCTTC. Its translation is CASSPQGAREGRGFF.